The clone carrying this T cell receptor (beta chain) was seen a few times. What it binds is not known. This specimen belongs to a study of T cells in Graves' hyperthyroidism and ophthalmopathy. Study-wide results and caveats: Separating ophthalmopathy from stable hyperthyroidism was achieved by a 13 V-J model.

Clinical symptoms, serum thyroxine and TRAb, thyroid ultrasound and orbital computed tomography were used for the diagnoses. CDR3 length: 15 residues. What was amplified from RNA transcripts were TCR beta CDR3 regions. Researchers ran a first-round RT-PCR on the TCR CDR3 using the HTBI primer set. TCRdb analysed the multiplex PCR reads with MiXCR anew, one entry per CDR3 protein. The table lists 450,000 to 600,000 distinct CDR3 sequences, 14% of them singletons. The specimen was blood. V gene TRBV3-2 combines with J gene TRBJ2-7; the table's D gene call, TRBD2, was not cross checked with the DNA. TRBV3-2 is assigned pseudogene status. The receptor was isolated from a woman between 35 and 50 years old with Graves' hyperthyroidism. Here the CDR3 DNA reads TGTGCCAGCAGCTCGGGAGCGGGGACCCCTCTCGAGCAGTACTTC. Translation gives CASSSGAGTPLEQYF.